The 18 T cell receptor beta chains below all came from one sample that was sequenced in a study of control samples from healthy donors and cancer patients. TCRdb keeps only in-frame clones here, not all; method: immunoSEQ multiplex PCR. In all, the sample yields some 180,000 clones. Sequenced material: blood. Receptors originate from a woman in her 30s in good health.

The chain recombines TRBV6-5 with TRBJ1-4; no definite D call. Germline loops: CDR1 MNHEY, CDR2 SVGAGI. Trimming took off 8 bases at V and 8 bases at J, with 18 bases between the two ends. The CDR3 is 14 residues long. CDR3 DNA: TGTGCCAGCGGCATCTCAAGAGGCAACGAAAAACTGTTTTTT. Protein sequence: CASGISRGNEKLFF.

The chain's CDR3 is CASPPPLQVCSQPQHF. DNA of the CDR3: TGCGCCAGCCCCCCACCATTACAGGTTTGTTCTCAGCCCCAGCATTTT. The chain couples TRBV5-1 to TRBJ1-5; the D gene is possibly TRBD1 (5 bases). Germline lookup yields CDR1 SGHRS and CDR2 YFSETQ. The CDR3 runs 16 residues. The V end was cut by 7 bases, the J end by 6 bases, with 23 bases between.

CDR3 region: CASSEPNTNEKLFF. Written as DNA, the CDR3 is TGTGCCAGCAGTGAGCCCAATACTAATGAAAAACTGTTTTTT. V usage is TRBV2 and J usage is TRBJ1-4; the D is unclear. CDR3 length: 14 residues. CDR1 SNHLY and CDR2 FYNNEI come from the germline V gene. Trimming took off 3 bases at V and 2 bases at J, with 7 bases between the two ends.

The chain combines TRBV4-1 with TRBJ1-2; D remains unclear. Germline CDR1 MGHRA, CDR2 YSYEKL. The CDR3 length is 14 residues. The V end was cut by 7 bases, the J end by 0 bases, with 12 bases between. The chain's CDR3 is CASNPMGTNYGYTF. In nucleotides, the CDR3 is TGCGCCAGCAATCCCATGGGGACTAACTATGGCTACACCTTC.

The rearrangement uses TRBV11-3 and TRBJ2-7; D is uncertain. Germline assignment: CDR1 SGHNT and CDR2 YENEEA. The V end lost 0 bases, the J end lost 4 bases, and 4 bases lay between the germline ends. The CDR3 has 12 residues. The CDR3 nucleotides read TGTGCCAGCAGCTTAGACGGATACGAGCAGTACTTC. Encoded protein: CASSLDGYEQYF.

This chain connects TRBV7-2 to TRBJ2-3, with a tentative D call TRBD2 (6 bases). This CDR3 is built from 15 residues. Per the germline V gene, CDR1 is SGHTA and CDR2 is FQGNSA. Trimming pared 3 bases from V and 1 base from J, leaving 11 bases between. The CDR3 DNA reads as TGTGCCAGCAGCTTCGTTAGCGGACGCACAGATACGCAGTATTTT. Its translation: CASSFVSGRTDTQYF.

The chain employs TRBV19 and TRBJ2-7; possible D gene TRBD2, 6 bases. The CDR3 extends over 16 amino acids. The ends were cut back, 5 bases at V and 0 bases at J, with 17 bases in the middle. The germline gives CDR1 LNHDA, CDR2 SQIVND (reference sequence). The CDR3: CASSSPGDRSSYEQYF. The DNA for the CDR3 is TGTGCCAGTAGTTCGCCGGGGGATCGGAGCTCCTACGAGCAGTACTTC.

The V call is TRBV11-2, the J call TRBJ2-5, with D possibly matching TRBD1 (5 bases). Germline-derived CDR1 and CDR2 are SGHAT and FQNNGV. The CDR3 extends over 16 amino acids. V lost 1 base to trimming and J lost 4 bases, with 16 bases between them. CDR3 DNA: TGTGCCAGCAGCTTAGGGGCAGTCTCTGGGGCAGAGACCCAGTACTTC. The encoded protein is CASSLGAVSGAETQYF. Filled out from reference TRBV11-2 and TRBJ2-5, the complete variable domain reads EAGVAQSPRYKIIEKRQSVAFWCNPISGHATLYWYQQILGQGPKLLIQFQNNGVVDDSQLPKDRFSAERLKGVDSTLKIQPAKLEDSAVYLCASSLGAVSGAETQYFGPGTRLLVL.

The chain uses TRBV7-9 and TRBJ2-1, with D hard to call. V lost 6 bases and J lost 3, with 6 bases in between. The CDR3 spans 12 residues. Germline assignment: CDR1 SEHNR and CDR2 FQNEAQ (reference sequence). The CDR3 DNA follows: TGTGCCAGCAGTCGGCTCTACAATGAGCAGTTCTTC. Translated: CASSRLYNEQFF. The variable domain in full, with the rest retrieved from reference TRBV7-9 and TRBJ2-1, is DTGVSQNPRHKITKRGQNVTFRCDPISEHNRLYWYRQTLGQGPEFLTYFQNEAQLEKSRLLSDRFSAERPKGSFSTLEIQRTEQGDSAMYLCASSRLYNEQFFGPGTRLTVL.

The V gene is TRBV2, the J gene TRBJ2-5, with D possibly matching TRBD2 (6 bases). Germline V gene lookup returns CDR1 SNHLY and CDR2 FYNNEI. The CDR3 has 14 residues. V lost 2 bases and J 5 bases, leaving 12 bases between the germline ends. CDR3 nucleotide sequence: TGTGCCAGCAGTGAATCGGCCGCGGGGGAGACCCAGTACTTC. It yields the protein CASSESAAGETQYF.

V usage is TRBV5-1 and J usage is TRBJ1-3; maybe TRBD1 (5 bases). Trimming stripped 5 bases from V and 0 bases from J, with 15 bases between. The CDR3 is made up of 16 amino acids. Per the germline V gene, CDR1 is SGHRS and CDR2 is YFSETQ. CDR3 sequence: CASRQLQGSSGNTIYF. CDR3 nucleotide sequence: TGCGCCAGCAGGCAGCTTCAGGGAAGCTCTGGAAACACCATATATTTT.

The chain recombines TRBV6-2 or TRBV6-3 with TRBJ2-2; TRBD2 might be the D (6 bases). Trimming removed 3 bases from V and 3 bases from J, with 11 bases in between. Germline-derived CDR1 and CDR2 are MNHEY and SVGEGT. This CDR3 has 15 residues. CDR3 nucleotide sequence: TGTGCCAGCAGTTATGCGGGGTCTTACACCGGGGAGCTGTTTTTT. The encoded protein is CASSYAGSYTGELFF.

The V and J genes are TRBV18 and TRBJ2-5; tentative D call: TRBD2 (5 bases). The CDR3 length is 19 residues. V lost 1 base and J lost 1, with 22 bases in between. Germline V gives CDR1 KGHSH, CDR2 LQKENI. CDR3 DNA sequence: TGTGCCAGCTCACCACATAAGGAAAATAGCGCGATGTTCCAAGAGACCCAGTACTTC. Translated, it gives CASSPHKENSAMFQETQYF.

The chain recombines TRBV30 with TRBJ2-1; D unclear. The CDR3 length is 13 residues. Between the trimmed V and J ends, which lost 0 bases and 7 bases, there was a span of 10 bases. CDR1 and CDR2 from the germline V gene are GTSNPN and SVGIG (reference sequence). This CDR3 reads CAWSVKGSNEQFF. The CDR3 region has the DNA TGTGCCTGGAGTGTAAAAGGGTCGAATGAGCAGTTCTTC.

The chain recombines TRBV5-8 with TRBJ1-1; D uncertain. This CDR3 region has 12 residues. The germline V gene has CDR1 SGHTS and CDR2 YDEGEE. Trimming left V 0 bases short and J 11 bases short, with 11 bases between. CDR3 nucleotide sequence: TGTGCCAGCAGCTTGGCCCCAAAGTGGGCTTTCTTT. Translation gives CASSLAPKWAFF. Full variable domain (missing parts from reference TRBV5-8 and TRBJ1-1): EAGVTQSPTHLIKTRGQQATLRCSPISGHTSVYWYQQALGLGLQFLLWYDEGEERNRGNFPPRFSGRQFPNYSSELNVNALELEDSALYLCASSLAPKWAFFGQGTRLTVV.

The chain has TRBV14 and TRBJ2-1, with a tentative D call TRBD1 (6 bases). The germline gives CDR1 SGHDN, CDR2 FVKESK. There are 13 residues in the CDR3. V gave up 5 bases and J gave up 4 bases, with 9 bases separating them. Here the CDR3 reads CASSGQTYNEQFF. The CDR3 region has the DNA TGTGCCAGCAGCGGACAGACTTACAATGAGCAGTTCTTC.

This chain links TRBV29-1 with TRBJ1-1; 10 nucleotides match TRBD1. Unmatched junction bases numbered 1, after V lost 1 base and J lost 5 bases. CDR3 length: 13 amino acids. In germline, CDR1 is SQVTM, CDR2 ANQGSEA. The CDR3 loop is CSVEGTGGTEAFF. In DNA, the CDR3 is TGCAGCGTTGAAGGGACAGGGGGAACTGAAGCTTTCTTT. Supplemented by reference TRBV29-1 and TRBJ1-1, the full variable domain reads SAVISQKPSRDICQRGTSLTIQCQVDSQVTMMFWYRQQPGQSLTLIATANQGSEATYESGFVIDKFPISRPNLTFSTLTVSNMSPEDSSIYLCSVEGTGGTEAFFGQGTRLTVV.

V gene TRBV12-3 or TRBV12-4 combines with J gene TRBJ2-6; D is ambiguous. The CDR3 is 13 residues long. V dropped 2 bases and J dropped 3 bases, with 2 bases sitting between them. CDR3 sequence: CASSLNGANVLTF. CDR3 sequence (DNA): TGTGCCAGCAGTTTAAATGGGGCCAACGTCCTGACTTTC.